The entry below describes one TCR beta chain. Its antigen is not yet known. Base-call qualities are not available, and no considerably larger clone is one nucleotide away. This record belongs to a study of shared clonotypes between healthy human individuals (dated by TCRdb to 2020 to 2021). Study-wide context: The cohort comprised a couple of women and three men aged 18 to 49 years. To estimate repertoire size and how much clonotype sharing occurs between individuals, the study deeply sequenced the blood TCR repertoires of five or six healthy adults. For each donor, CD4 naive and CD4 memory were each given three plates, CD8 naive was given two plates, and CD8 memory was given one plate. Per donor, leukapheresis produced somewhere between about 0.85 and 9.5 billion PBMCs. Libraries were prepared and TCR repertoires were sequenced by different laboratories using diverse techniques, in order to increase sequencing depth and limit assay-specific biases.

V is cut back by 7 bases and J by 4 bases, with 12 bases in the junction unmatched. From its cysteine to its phenylalanine, the CDR3 spans 16 amino acids. Kept here is only the CDR3 DNA, which spans 48 bases and is read in frame from base 1. The germline V gene specifies MDHEN as CDR1 and SYDVKM as CDR2. Donors were healthy HIV-negative adults with no recently reported acute infections or vaccinations. Only Caucasian adults living in Nashville, Tennessee, USA were represented among the donors. CD4+ T cells were enriched by magnetic negative selection, after which naive cells were positively selected on CD45RA and the negative fraction was taken as the memory subset. Blood was collected by leukapheresis, and PBMCs were isolated by Ficoll-Histopaque density gradient centrifugation and then cryopreserved in liquid nitrogen vapor phase. Purity and quantity of every magnetically sorted T cell population were checked by analytical flow cytometry. Genomic DNA was isolated from each sorted fraction and quantified by UV absorbance on a Nanodrop 2000c.

Using the deep immunoSEQ assay, multiplex PCR amplified TCR CDR3 regions from genomic DNA. Extracted genomic DNA from each cell subset was spread evenly across all wells of several immunoSEQ 96-well plates, with each plate serving as a replicate. For sorted subsets, 200 to 250 ng of genomic DNA, equivalent to 25,000 to 35,000 T cell genomes, went into each replicate PCR. Purified libraries were quantified with a Qubit 3.0 fluorometer, sized on a Bioanalyzer 2100, and re-quantified with the KAPA Library Quantification kit. A separate single-read 150-cycle Illumina NextSeq 550 flow cell was used to sequence each immunoSEQ 96-well plate. In the authors' own workflow: Because the immunoSEQ output held only junctional sequences and lacked quality scores, the filtering could not match the filtering applied to full-length reads. To assign V/J genes and CDR3, sequences were annotated using PyIR, a Python wrapper for IgBLAST v1.9, with IMGT germline references. Reads with weak V/J assignments (E-value above 1e-6), missing CDR3, stop codons, out-of-frame junctions, or ambiguous translated residues were removed. V3J clonotypes were defined as sequences sharing an identical inferred V gene, J gene, and CDR3 amino acid sequence. The percentage overlap between two repertoires was calculated by dividing the number of shared unique clonotypes by the size of the smaller repertoire. RTK rarefaction, the Chao1 estimator, and Recon v2.1 estimates of unobserved clonotypes were used to assess repertoire richness. Generation probabilities were computed with OLGA for all TCRbeta clonotypes obtained by the gDNA method from a handful of donors. Drawn from immuneACCESS, this table holds only the in-frame rearrangements with V and J called that TCRdb kept. Clones are partly lost; checked studies trace under half to an unresolved V gene and leave the rest unexplained. V, J and clone size reflect that table, while D and trimming were determined from the DNA. The sample yields a few hundred thousand clones; around 97% were counted once. 0.057% of the sample is taken by the ten largest.

General conclusions and limits of the study: Compared with non-shared clonotypes, the clonotypes found in all four sorted-subset donors had higher generation probabilities. Across a few donors, roughly 5% of naive CD4, 3% to 3.5% of naive CD8, around 2.5% of memory CD4, and approximately 0.4% of memory CD8 clonotypes were shared. Only blood was sampled, and tissue TCR repertoires likely differ from those in blood. The small number of donors limited the genetic and exposure-history diversity represented. Pairwise subsampling indicated that sequencing depth was expected to affect the degree of clonotype sharing among donors. Naive subsets generally had larger estimated clonotype richness than memory subsets did. Rarefaction of sorted-subset datasets indicated incomplete sequencing despite the large sequencing depth.

The sample taken for sequencing was naive CD4+ T cells sorted from blood. Interpreted using the paper, the cell subset or site label stands for: CD45RA+ positively selected. This sequence originates from a woman under 40 in good health. The V and J genes are TRBV28 and TRBJ2-3; 9 bases in the junction line up with TRBD2. The DNA sequence reads TGTGCCAGCACCCTGGGAGCTAGCGGGATCTCAGATACGCAGTATTTT. Translated, this gives CASTLGASGISDTQYF.